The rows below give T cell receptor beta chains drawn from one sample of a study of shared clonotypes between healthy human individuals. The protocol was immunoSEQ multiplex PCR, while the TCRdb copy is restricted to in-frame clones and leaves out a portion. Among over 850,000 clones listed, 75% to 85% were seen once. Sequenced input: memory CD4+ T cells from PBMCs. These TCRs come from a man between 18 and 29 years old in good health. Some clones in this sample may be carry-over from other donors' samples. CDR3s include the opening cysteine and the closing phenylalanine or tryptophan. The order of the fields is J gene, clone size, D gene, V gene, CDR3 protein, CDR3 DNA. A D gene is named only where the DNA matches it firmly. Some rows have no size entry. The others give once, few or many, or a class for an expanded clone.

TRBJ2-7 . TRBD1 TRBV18 CASSPTGNYEQYF TGTGCCAGCTCACCGACAGGGAACTACGAGCAGTACTTC
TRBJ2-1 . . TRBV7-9 CASSLGGGNPYNEQFF TGTGCCAGCAGCTTAGGAGGCGGGAACCCCTACAATGAGCAGTTCTTC
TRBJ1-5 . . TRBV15 CATSRDGGLQPQHF TGTGCCACCAGCAGAGATGGTGGCCTACAGCCCCAGCATTTT
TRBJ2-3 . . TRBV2 CASSEARTSGAGNF TGTGCCAGCAGTGAAGCCCGAACTAGTGGAGCTGGAAATTTT
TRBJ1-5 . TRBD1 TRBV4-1 CASSQGGQANQPQHF TGCGCCAGCAGCCAAGGGGGACAGGCAAATCAGCCCCAGCATTTT
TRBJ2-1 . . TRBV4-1 CASSLTLSSYNEQFF TGCGCCAGCAGCCTCACGCTGAGCTCCTACAATGAGCAGTTCTTC
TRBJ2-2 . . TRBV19 CASRDWGNTGELFF TGTGCCAGTAGGGACTGGGGAAACACCGGGGAGCTGTTTTTT
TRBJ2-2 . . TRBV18 CASSPRVDGRGNTGELFF TGTGCCAGCTCACCTCGGGTGGACGGGAGAGGGAACACCGGGGAGCTGTTTTTT
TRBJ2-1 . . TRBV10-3 CAISPLGDEQFF TGTGCCATCAGCCCCTTGGGTGACGAGCAGTTCTTC
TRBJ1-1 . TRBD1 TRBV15 CATSLPGGQAEAFF TGTGCCACCAGCCTGCCCGGGGGACAGGCTGAAGCTTTCTTT
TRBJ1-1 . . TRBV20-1 CSAWGDTEAFF TGCAGTGCCTGGGGGGACACTGAAGCTTTCTTT
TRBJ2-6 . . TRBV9 CASTRDPRSGANVLTF TGTGCCAGCACTAGGGACCCTCGCTCTGGGGCCAACGTCCTGACTTTC
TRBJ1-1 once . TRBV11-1 CASSLIGTEAFF TGTGCCAGCAGCTTAATAGGCACTGAAGCTTTCTTT
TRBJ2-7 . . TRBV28 CASSSPGDAYDYEQYF TGTGCCAGCAGTTCCCCTGGGGACGCCTATGACTACGAGCAGTACTTC
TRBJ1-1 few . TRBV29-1 CSASRDTEAFF TGCAGCGCCTCGAGGGACACTGAAGCTTTCTTT
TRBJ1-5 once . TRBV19 CASSPGGGAQPQHF TGTGCCAGTAGTCCCGGGGGAGGAGCACAGCCCCAGCATTTT
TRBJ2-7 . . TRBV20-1 CSAAGDEQYF TGCAGTGCTGCAGGGGACGAGCAGTACTTC
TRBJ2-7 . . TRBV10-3 CAISETHYEQYF TGTGCCATCAGTGAGACCCACTACGAGCAGTACTTC
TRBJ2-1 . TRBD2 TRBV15 CATSPGTSGTNEQFF TGTGCCACCAGCCCTGGGACTAGCGGGACGAATGAGCAGTTCTTC
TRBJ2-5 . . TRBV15 CATTTGFEETQYF TGTGCCACCACCACGGGGTTTGAAGAGACCCAGTACTTC
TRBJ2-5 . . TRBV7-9 CASSLNQGQETQYF TGTGCCAGCAGCTTAAACCAGGGCCAAGAGACCCAGTACTTC
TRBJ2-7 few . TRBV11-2 CASTPAGEQYF TGTGCCAGCACCCCGGCGGGCGAGCAGTACTTC
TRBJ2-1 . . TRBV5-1 CASSFSILSNEQFF TGCGCCAGCAGCTTCTCTATCCTCTCCAATGAGCAGTTCTTC
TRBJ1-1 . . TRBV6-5 CASRRRNTEAFF TGTGCCAGCAGGAGGAGGAACACTGAAGCTTTCTTT
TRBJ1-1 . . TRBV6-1 CASSARVLSEAFF TGTGCCAGCAGTGCCAGGGTCTTGAGTGAAGCTTTCTTT
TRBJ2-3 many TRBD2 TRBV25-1 CASRRTSGTDTQYF TGTGCCAGCAGAAGGACTAGCGGCACAGATACGCAGTATTTT
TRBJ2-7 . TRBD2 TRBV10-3 CASSGLAGVKEQYF TGTGCCAGCTCCGGACTAGCGGGAGTTAAGGAGCAGTACTTC
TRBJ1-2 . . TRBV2 CASSEGTAYGYTF TGTGCCAGCAGTGAAGGGACAGCCTATGGCTACACCTTC
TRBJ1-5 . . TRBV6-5 CASSPDRKRQPQHF TGTGCCAGCAGCCCTGACAGAAAGAGGCAGCCCCAGCATTTT